Below, 29 T cell receptor beta chains from the same sample are listed, as sequenced in a study of T cell repertoires in cytomegalovirus infection. TCRdb redid the calling of the reads with MiXCR, one entry per CDR3 protein. Found here are roughly 78,000 distinct CDR3 sequences, around 42% of them singletons; the top ten hold approximately 95%. These TCRs' antigens remain unknown. The material was CD8+ T cells from cultured PBMCs, obtained from culture after CMV antigen stimulation. Source of these receptors: a human donor in good health (CMV status not recorded). Some clones in this sample may be carry-over from other donors' samples.

The chain combines TRBV7-9 with TRBJ2-4; 7 bases are shared with TRBD2. There are 16 residues in the CDR3. Germline V gene sequence: CDR1 SEHNR, CDR2 FQNEAQ (reference sequence). The V and J ends lost 1 base and 3 bases, in that order; junction bases with no gene match: 6. The CDR3 DNA reads as TGTGCCAGCAGCTTAGGGACGGGGGGAAGCAAAAACATTCAGTACTTC. Its protein is CASSLGTGGSKNIQYF.

This clonotype was observed a handful of times. The gene calls are TRBV7-9 and TRBJ1-4, with 8 bases identical to TRBD1. The germline V gene has CDR1 SEHNR and CDR2 FQNEAQ (reference sequence). The CDR3 has 14 amino acids. V lost 5 bases and J lost 7; bases outside the gene matches: 6. CDR3 protein: CASSPTGESEKLFF. In DNA, the CDR3 is TGTGCCAGCAGCCCGACAGGGGAGAGTGAAAAACTGTTTTTT.

This clonotype has ten or more counts. The chain combines TRBV7-8 with TRBJ1-5; D call uncertain. This CDR3 has 17 amino acids. V was trimmed by 1 base and J by 0 bases, leaving 13 bases between them. The germline CDR1 and CDR2 sequences are SGHVS and FQNEAQ. The chain's CDR3 is CASSLDGGFNSNQPQHF. In DNA form, the CDR3 reads TGTGCCAGCAGCTTAGATGGAGGGTTTAATAGCAATCAGCCCCAGCATTTT.

This clonotype was detected many times. The V call is TRBV19, the J call TRBJ2-1; tentative D call: TRBD2 (7 bases). CDR1 is LNHDA and CDR2 is SQIVND in the germline V gene (reference sequence). The CDR3 spans 14 residues. Trimming took 3 bases from V and 8 from J, leaving 14 bases between them. DNA for the CDR3: TGTGCCAGTAGTATCTCGGGGGGCCCCCATGAGCAGTTCTTC. Its translation is CASSISGGPHEQFF.

This clonotype was detected a few times. The gene calls are TRBV7-9 and TRBJ1-1; D is perhaps TRBD1 (5 bases). The ends were cut back, 7 bases at V and 4 bases at J, with 19 bases in the middle. The CDR3 runs 15 residues. Germline values: CDR1 SEHNR, CDR2 FQNEAQ (reference sequence). As DNA, the CDR3 is TGTGCCAGCACCCCGGTGGGGGTGGGGGTCACTGAAGCTTTCTTT. This sequence encodes CASTPVGVGVTEAFF.

In this sample, this clonotype turned up a few times. This chain uses TRBV10-3 with TRBJ2-7, with TRBD2 matching 10 bases. CDR1 is ENHRY and CDR2 is SYGVKD in the germline V gene. The CDR3 has 16 residues. V shed 1 base and J 6 bases; nucleotides not matched to a gene: 9. This CDR3 reads CAISEYFSGGTREQYF. CDR3 in DNA: TGTGCCATCAGTGAGTATTTTAGCGGGGGGACCCGCGAGCAGTACTTC.

The chain couples TRBV7-2 to TRBJ2-1; 10 nucleotides agree with TRBD1. Germline CDR1 SGHTA, CDR2 FQGNSA. V lost 4 bases to trimming and J lost 4 bases; unmatched junction nucleotides: 4. This CDR3 spans 15 amino acids. CDR3 protein: CASSSGQGNYNEQFF. As DNA, the CDR3 is TGTGCCAGCAGCTCGGGACAGGGGAATTACAATGAGCAGTTCTTC. The full variable domain, with the rest looked up from reference TRBV7-2 and TRBJ2-1, is GAGVSQSPSNKVTEKGKDVELRCDPISGHTALYWYRQSLGQGLEFLIYFQGNSAPDKSGLPSDRFSAERTGGSVSTLTIQRTQQEDSAVYLCASSSGQGNYNEQFFGPGTRLTVL.

The chain employs TRBV7-9 and TRBJ1-2; TRBD1 matches at 7 bases. After removal of 5 bases from V and 8 bases from J, the junction contained 8 bases not matched to a gene. The CDR3 has 13 residues. CDR1 and CDR2 (germline): SEHNR, FQNEAQ (reference sequence). CDR3 coding DNA: TGTGCCAGCAGCGTAAACAGGGGTGGCGGCTACACCTTC. Amino acid sequence: CASSVNRGGGYTF.

This clonotype was detected many times. The chain recombines TRBV18 with TRBJ2-7; 10 bases agree with TRBD1. CDR3 length: 15 residues. Germline CDR1 is KGHSH and CDR2 is LQKENI. V lost 4 bases, J lost 3 bases, and 6 bases stayed unmatched. DNA of the CDR3: TGTGCCAGCTCACTCGGACAGGGGGAGGGCTACGAGCAGTACTTC. Translated: CASSLGQGEGYEQYF.

The chain has TRBV27 and TRBJ2-1, with D unclear. Trimming removed 6 bases at V and 1 base at J, with 10 bases between. The CDR3 contains 14 residues. Germline V lookup: CDR1 MNHEY, CDR2 SMNVEV (reference sequence). The CDR3 loop reads CASSLARSYNEQFF. The CDR3 DNA reads TGTGCCAGCAGCCTGGCTCGGTCCTACAATGAGCAGTTCTTC.

This clonotype occurred a few times. The chain uses TRBV7-8 and TRBJ2-7; D is tentatively TRBD1 or TRBD2 (5 bases each). CDR1 and CDR2 from the germline V gene are SGHVS and FQNEAQ. This CDR3 spans 13 amino acids. The V gene lost 3 bases and the J gene lost 5 bases, with 11 bases spanning the gap. CDR3 coding DNA: TGTGCCAGCAGCTTGAGGGGTTCCGACGAGCAGTACTTC. Translation: CASSLRGSDEQYF.

CDR3 sequence (DNA): TGTGCCAGCAGCCAAGCCCGTCCAGGGCGGGGCACAGATACGCAGTATTTT. Protein sequence: CASSQARPGRGTDTQYF. The V and J genes are TRBV4-2 and TRBJ2-3, with D perhaps TRBD1 or TRBD2 (5 bases each). Germline-derived CDR1 and CDR2 are LGHNA and YNFKEQ. The ends were cut back, 1 base at V and 1 base at J, with 15 bases in the middle. This CDR3 spans 17 amino acids.

This clonotype showed up just a few times. This chain connects TRBV4-1 to TRBJ1-1; possible D gene TRBD1, 6 bases. This CDR3 region has 17 residues. Per the germline V gene, CDR1 is MGHRA and CDR2 is YSYEKL. Trimming took off 0 bases at V and 6 bases at J, with 20 bases between the two ends. CDR3 nucleotide sequence: TGCGCCAGCAGCCAAGACCCCGAACGTGGGGGGCGGTCTGAAGCTTTCTTT. Translation: CASSQDPERGGRSEAFF.

This clonotype has only a few counts. V usage is TRBV2 and J usage is TRBJ1-2; D call uncertain. The germline V gene encodes CDR1 SNHLY and CDR2 FYNNEI. Trimming took off 3 bases at V and 3 bases at J, with 5 bases between the two ends. The CDR3 contains 12 residues. The CDR3 sequence is CASSDPYYGYTF. The CDR3 coding sequence is TGTGCCAGCAGTGATCCATACTATGGCTACACCTTC.

This clonotype was observed a few times. The chain joins TRBV15 to TRBJ2-1; 11 bases map to TRBD2. V gave up 5 bases and J gave up 6 bases; unmatched junction bases: 6. Germline-derived CDR1 and CDR2 are LNHNV and YYDKDF (reference sequence). The CDR3 contains 15 residues. CDR3 sequence (DNA): TGTGCCACCAGCTCTCCCGGACTAGCGGGCAATGAGCAGTTCTTC. Protein product: CATSSPGLAGNEQFF.

V gene TRBV12-3 or TRBV12-4 combines with J gene TRBJ2-1; 15 bases fit TRBD2. V was pared by 3 bases and J by 7 bases, with 13 bases of the junction left unmatched. This CDR3 comprises 19 residues. DNA of the CDR3: TGTGCCAGCAGTTTTCCGCAAGCCCCCGGGACTAGCGGGGGGAATGAGCAGTTCTTC. This gives the protein CASSFPQAPGTSGGNEQFF.

This clonotype was recorded a few times. This chain joins TRBV27 and TRBJ2-7; D ambiguous. V lost 3 bases to trimming and J lost 2 bases, with 11 bases between them. CDR1 MNHEY and CDR2 SMNVEV come from the germline V gene (reference sequence). The CDR3 has 14 residues. CDR3 DNA: TGTGCCAGCAGTTTCGCTCCCCCCCCCTACGAGCAGTACTTC. It codes for CASSFAPPPYEQYF.

The V call is TRBV7-2, the J call TRBJ2-7; D is uncertain. The CDR3 contains 13 residues. The V gene lost 3 bases and the J gene lost 2 bases, with 8 bases spanning the gap. From germline, CDR1 is SGHTA and CDR2 FQGNSA. The CDR3 region has the DNA TGTGCCAGCAGCTTCCACAGAGCCTACGAGCAGTACTTC. Translated, it gives CASSFHRAYEQYF.

This chain connects TRBV20-1 to TRBJ1-1; D remains ambiguous. Trimming took off 2 bases at V and 1 base at J, with 11 bases between the two ends. The germline gives CDR1 DFQATT, CDR2 SNEGSKA (reference sequence). The CDR3 sequence is 14 residues long. CDR3 DNA: TGCAGTGCTAGAAGCCGGACCTCGAACACTGAAGCTTTCTTT. Its translation is CSARSRTSNTEAFF.

This chain connects TRBV7-6 to TRBJ2-3, with D hard to call. Trimming took off 5 bases at V and 6 bases at J, with 6 bases between the two ends. Germline-derived CDR1 and CDR2 are SGHVS and FNYEAQ. CDR3 length: 11 residues. Here the CDR3 DNA reads TGTGCCAGCAGCATACTTGATACGCAGTATTTT. It translates to CASSILDTQYF.

V and J are TRBV5-6 and TRBJ2-7; 8 bases are shared with TRBD1. This CDR3 is 12 amino acids long. CDR1 and CDR2 (germline): SGHDT, YYEEEE. J lost 9 bases, V lost 4 bases, and 6 bases had no gene match. For the CDR3, the DNA is TGTGCCAGCAGCCAGGACAGGGCAAGGCAGTACTTC. Amino acid sequence: CASSQDRARQYF. Variable domain in full (rest from reference TRBV5-6 and TRBJ2-7): DAGVTQSPTHLIKTRGQQVTLRCSPKSGHDTVSWYQQALGQGPQFIFQYYEEEERQRGNFPDRFSGHQFPNYSSELNVNALLLGDSALYLCASSQDRARQYFGPGTRLTVT.

This clonotype has only one observation. This chain joins TRBV4-1 and TRBJ1-5; weak D call: TRBD1 (6 bases). CDR3 size: 14 residues. Germline CDR1 reads MGHRA; CDR2 reads YSYEKL. V lost 1 base and J 6 bases, leaving 10 bases between the germline ends. CDR3: CASSQGGATQPQHF. For the CDR3, the DNA is TGCGCCAGCAGCCAAGGGGGGGCTACTCAGCCCCAGCATTTT.

The rearrangement joins TRBV6-1 to TRBJ2-3; D assignment may be TRBD1 or TRBD2 (5 bases each). CDR3 length: 14 residues. Deletions cut 1 base from V and 1 base from J, with 6 bases between. Germline loops: CDR1 MNHNS, CDR2 SASEGT. The CDR3 sequence is CASSEGGGTDTQYF. The CDR3, as DNA: TGTGCCAGCAGTGAAGGAGGGGGCACAGATACGCAGTATTTT.

For this clonotype: A read error may account for a junction end that differs from germline. The chain has TRBV3-1 and TRBJ2-7; TRBD1 matches 8 bases. The V gene's germline CDR1 is LGHDT and CDR2 YNNKEL (reference sequence). The CDR3 has 14 residues. The CDR3 DNA sequence: TGTGTCAGCAGCCACGGACAGGGCCCCCACGAGCAGTACTTC. Translating it yields CVSSHGQGPHEQYF.

V usage is TRBV2 and J usage is TRBJ2-2; 14 bases align to TRBD2. The CDR3 consists of 17 residues. Germline values: CDR1 SNHLY, CDR2 FYNNEI. V lost 4 bases and J lost 0; bases outside the gene matches: 1. This CDR3 is CASSGLAGGPNTGELFF. The CDR3, as DNA: TGTGCCAGCAGTGGACTAGCGGGGGGGCCGAACACCGGGGAGCTGTTTTTT.

This clonotype was detected a few times. The V gene is TRBV5-6, the J gene TRBJ2-1, with 9 bases aligning to TRBD1. CDR1 and CDR2 (germline): SGHDT, YYEEEE. This CDR3 has 15 amino acids. Unmatched junction bases numbered 9, after V lost 4 bases and J lost 7 bases. In nucleotides, the CDR3 is TGTGCCAGCAGCCTGGGGACAGGGATTTATAATGAGCAGTTCTTC. It specifies CASSLGTGIYNEQFF.

This clonotype appeared a few times. The chain combines TRBV5-6 with TRBJ1-1; TRBD1 matches 7 bases. Trimming cost V 0 bases and J 7 bases; bases outside gene matches: 6. The length of the CDR3 is 14 residues. Germline loops: CDR1 SGHDT, CDR2 YYEEEE. The CDR3 region is CASSLGQGRGEAFF. The CDR3 DNA sequence: TGTGCCAGCAGCTTGGGACAGGGACGTGGTGAAGCTTTCTTT.

The chain recombines TRBV4-3 with TRBJ2-1; no firm D call. The CDR3 contains 15 residues. Trimming removed 3 bases from V and 6 bases from J, with 15 bases in between. Germline V gene lookup returns CDR1 LGHNA and CDR2 YSLEER. The CDR3 nucleotides read TGCGCCAGCAGCCACAAAGACACTCCCCTCAATGAGCAGTTCTTC. Residues: CASSHKDTPLNEQFF.

The rearrangement links TRBV11-2 to TRBJ2-3; D not certain. The V end was cut by 4 bases, the J end by 3 bases, with 14 bases between. The V gene's germline CDR1 is SGHAT and CDR2 FQNNGV. This CDR3 comprises 15 residues. CDR3 nucleotide sequence: TGTGCCAGCAGCTCAAGTCTGGGCGTGACAGATACGCAGTATTTT. As protein: CASSSSLGVTDTQYF.